One and the same sample provided the 32 T cell receptor beta chains below, sequenced in a study of blood T cell repertoires in COVID-19. The method was immunoSEQ multiplex PCR; TCRdb's version includes in-frame clones alone and lacks a portion of them. The sample gives 250,000 to 300,000 clones, 88% of which show up once; 0.9% to 1% is in the top ten. Sequencing was carried out using peripheral blood. The receptors come from a woman in her thirties or forties who had recovered from COVID-19.

V gene TRBV6-2 or TRBV6-3 combines with J gene TRBJ2-1; D perhaps matches TRBD1 (7 bases). Deletions cut 5 bases from V and 2 bases from J, with 28 bases between. Germline V gives CDR1 MNHEY, CDR2 SVGEGT. This CDR3 has 20 amino acids. The DNA for the CDR3 is TGTGCCAGCAGTGTGCGGGACAGCAGGCTCCGCGATAAGGCCTACAATGAGCAGTTCTTC. The encoded protein is CASSVRDSRLRDKAYNEQFF.

The V call is TRBV5-4, the J call TRBJ1-1, with a weak D call TRBD1 (5 bases). This CDR3 comprises 15 residues. V lost 5 bases to trimming and J lost 6 bases, with 20 bases between them. Germline V CDR1 and CDR2: SGHNT, YYREEE (reference sequence). The CDR3 DNA follows: TGTGCCAGCAGACCGGGGGGACGCCTGATTCCTGAAGCTTTCTTT. It translates to CASRPGGRLIPEAFF.

The chain links TRBV24-1 to TRBJ2-3; D is unclear. The V end lost 5 bases, the J end lost 5 bases, and 4 bases lay between the germline ends. This CDR3 is 11 amino acids long. Germline V CDR1 and CDR2: KGHDR, SFDVKD. The CDR3 loop is CATSGQDTQYF. CDR3 coding DNA: TGTGCCACCAGTGGGCAAGATACGCAGTATTTT.

Note on this clone: This specimen includes other DNA sequences encoding the same CDR3. The chain carries TRBV5-1 and TRBJ2-5; D gene ambiguous. Germline values: CDR1 SGHRS, CDR2 YFSETQ. V was shortened by 0 bases and J by 5 bases, with 5 bases between the two germline ends. This CDR3 spans 12 amino acids. The CDR3 here is CASSLGAETQYF. The DNA of the CDR3 is TGCGCCAGCAGCTTGGGAGCGGAGACCCAGTACTTC.

The chain uses TRBV6-5 and TRBJ1-1; TRBD1 might be the D (5 bases). Deletions cut 6 bases from V and 11 bases from J, with 22 bases between. CDR3 length: 14 residues. The germline V gene encodes CDR1 MNHEY and CDR2 SVGAGI. As DNA, the CDR3 is TGTGCCAGCAGCCGTACGGGGGTGGGCTTTGGCGCTTTCTTT. As protein: CASSRTGVGFGAFF.

The rearrangement joins TRBV27 to TRBJ1-2; 7 bases map to TRBD1. Germline loops: CDR1 MNHEY, CDR2 SMNVEV (reference sequence). There are 14 residues in the CDR3. J was trimmed by 4 bases and V by 6 bases; bases with no gene match: 8. The chain's CDR3 is CASSPGTAVYGYTF. The DNA of the CDR3 is TGTGCCAGCAGCCCCGGGACAGCTGTCTATGGCTACACCTTC.

The chain has TRBV6-6 and TRBJ2-3; no definite D call. This CDR3 contains 16 residues. V lost 5 bases, J lost 1 base, and 16 bases lay in between. The germline gives CDR1 MNHNY, CDR2 SVGAGI (reference sequence). CDR3 nucleotides: TGTGCCAGCAGTCCCCGGCGGCCTCGGGGCACAGATACGCAGTATTTT. It translates to CASSPRRPRGTDTQYF.

CDR3 DNA: TGTGCCAGCACCCGTGGGGGGGATGTGCACACTGAAGCTTTCTTT. Protein: CASTRGGDVHTEAFF. The chain carries TRBV7-9 and TRBJ1-1, with D tentatively TRBD1 (5 bases). This CDR3 comprises 15 residues. Germline CDR1 is SEHNR and CDR2 is FQNEAQ (reference sequence). V lost 7 bases and J 3 bases, leaving 18 bases between the germline ends.

V and J are TRBV11-2 and TRBJ2-1; TRBD2 agrees at 13 bases. This CDR3 spans 15 amino acids. V gave up 3 bases and J gave up 9 bases; unmatched junction bases: 5. Germline CDR1 is SGHAT and CDR2 is FQNNGV. The CDR3 sequence is CASSFGLAGVSEQFF. CDR3 DNA: TGTGCCAGCAGCTTCGGACTAGCGGGAGTGAGTGAGCAGTTCTTC.

This chain links TRBV7-9 with TRBJ2-5; the match to TRBD2 covers 10 bases. The CDR3 extends over 16 amino acids. The J segment lost 2 bases and the V segment lost 5 bases, leaving 8 bases of the junction unmatched. Germline V gives CDR1 SEHNR, CDR2 FQNEAQ (reference sequence). The chain's CDR3 is CASSMTSGFPQETQYF. The CDR3 DNA reads TGTGCCAGCAGCATGACTAGCGGGTTCCCTCAAGAGACCCAGTACTTC.

The chain combines TRBV5-1 with TRBJ2-5; D gene uncertain. Germline CDR1 SGHRS, CDR2 YFSETQ. This CDR3 is built from 13 residues. Trimming removed 4 bases from V and 5 bases from J, with 12 bases in between. CDR3: CASSPRPGETQYF. CDR3 DNA sequence: TGCGCCAGCAGCCCCCGACCGGGTGAGACCCAGTACTTC.

V and J are TRBV21-1 and TRBJ1-1; TRBD1, the table's D call, lacks a check against the DNA. TRBV21-1 is designated a pseudogene. The CDR3 is 12 amino acids. The CDR3 reads CAANGQADVAFF. DNA of the CDR3: TGTGCCGCCAACGGCCAGGCCGACGTGGCTTTCTTT.

CDR3 loop: CASSPGGGGQETQYF. For the CDR3, the DNA is TGTGCCAGCAGCCCGGGGGGGGGCGGGCAAGAGACCCAGTACTTC. The chain links TRBV7-2 to TRBJ2-5; 8 bases are shared with TRBD2. CDR1 and CDR2 (germline): SGHTA, FQGNSA. The CDR3 length is 15 residues. V lost 5 bases and J lost 2; bases outside the gene matches: 7.

The rearrangement links TRBV13 to TRBJ2-5; 10 nucleotides line up with TRBD2. Germline V gives CDR1 PRHDT, CDR2 FYEKMQ (reference sequence). V gave up 5 bases and J gave up 2 bases; unmatched junction bases: 8. This CDR3 has 16 residues. The CDR3 region has the DNA TGTGCCAGCAGCCCCCGAGCGGGAGGGGGACAAGAGACCCAGTACTTC. Translation gives CASSPRAGGGQETQYF.

The rearrangement links TRBV29-1 to TRBJ2-7, with 9 nucleotides matching TRBD2. The CDR3 has 16 residues. CDR1 and CDR2 (germline): SQVTM, ANQGSEA. V trimming: 4 bases; J trimming: 2 bases; junction bases outside the gene matches: 12. The CDR3 DNA is TGCAGCGTTGGGGTTAGCGGGAGACGACACCCCTACGAGCAGTACTTC. This translates into CSVGVSGRRHPYEQYF.

The chain uses TRBV6-5 and TRBJ1-1; D remains unclear. The CDR3 has 14 amino acids. V shed 0 bases and J shed 1 base, with 6 bases lying between them. Germline lookup yields CDR1 MNHEY and CDR2 SVGAGI. The CDR3 nucleotides read TGTGCCAGCAGTTACTCGGAGGGGAACACTGAAGCTTTCTTT. Translation gives CASSYSEGNTEAFF.

V is TRBV9 and J is TRBJ1-4; the match to TRBD1 covers 7 bases. CDR3 length equals 13 residues. With V trimmed by 3 bases and J by 10 bases, 6 bases remained unmatched. Germline loops: CDR1 SGDLS, CDR2 YYNGEE. CDR3 sequence reads: CASSAGTEGKLFF. The CDR3 nucleotides are TGTGCCAGCAGCGCCGGGACAGAAGGAAAACTGTTTTTT. Looking up the rest from reference TRBV9 and TRBJ1-4 gives the full variable domain: DSGVTQTPKHLITATGQRVTLRCSPRSGDLSVYWYQQSLDQGLQFLIQYYNGEERAKGNILERFSAQQFPDLHSELNLSSLELGDSALYFCASSAGTEGKLFFGSGTQLSVL.

Turning to this clone: The same CDR3 is also encoded by other DNA sequences in this sample. The chain employs TRBV7-2 and TRBJ2-7; weak D call: TRBD2 (7 bases). Between the trimmed V and J ends, which lost 5 bases and 0 bases, there was a span of 11 bases. The CDR3 sequence is 14 residues long. Germline V gives CDR1 SGHTA, CDR2 FQGNSA. CDR3 in amino acids: CASSRGGPSYEQYF. The CDR3, as DNA: TGTGCCAGCAGCAGGGGGGGCCCCTCCTACGAGCAGTACTTC.

This clone was counted a single time. J is TRBJ2-7 and V is TRBV5-8; the D is unclear. The V end was cut by 10 bases, the J end by 4 bases, with 12 bases between. Germline CDR1 is SGHTS and CDR2 is YDEGEE. The CDR3 has 11 amino acids. CDR3 amino acids: CAPPPGYEQYV. The CDR3 DNA sequence: TGTGCCCCACCCCCCGGTTACGAGCAGTACGTC.

The chain is built from TRBV7-2 and TRBJ1-4; D is unresolved. Germline V lookup: CDR1 SGHTA, CDR2 FQGNSA. The CDR3 length is 14 residues. V was trimmed by 7 bases and J by 7 bases, leaving 16 bases between them. The CDR3 loop is CASTQTPSGEKLFF. CDR3 nucleotides: TGTGCCAGCACCCAAACCCCGAGTGGTGAAAAACTGTTTTTT.

The genes are TRBV14 and TRBJ2-3, with TRBD1 as a possible D gene (5 bases). This CDR3 has 15 residues. Trimming stripped 0 bases from V and 6 bases from J, with 13 bases between. Germline V gene sequence: CDR1 SGHDN, CDR2 FVKESK. Here the CDR3 reads CASSQESRKGDTQYF. CDR3 nucleotides: TGTGCCAGCAGCCAAGAGTCTAGAAAGGGGGATACGCAGTATTTT.

This clone was detected once. The chain combines TRBV5-4 with TRBJ1-1; D is undetermined. This CDR3 has 12 amino acids. V was shortened by 9 bases and J by 6 bases, with 15 bases between the two germline ends. In germline, CDR1 is SGHNT, CDR2 YYREEE (reference sequence). The CDR3 nucleotides read TGTGCCAACCCCGGGAGACTCCCTGAAGCTTTCTTT. The encoded protein is CANPGRLPEAFF.

V and J are TRBV30 and TRBJ1-1; the D is unclear. This CDR3 has 14 amino acids. V was trimmed by 3 bases and J by 4 bases, leaving 15 bases between them. Per germline, CDR1 GTSNPN and CDR2 SVGIG (reference sequence). CDR3 coding DNA: TGTGCCTGGAGCAAGGGAGTACTGAGCACTGAAGCTTTCTTT. Protein sequence: CAWSKGVLSTEAFF.

This rearrangement joins TRBV29-1 to TRBJ1-2; D is unclear. Germline V gives CDR1 SQVTM, CDR2 ANQGSEA. V dropped 1 base and J dropped 2 bases, with 11 bases sitting between them. The CDR3 covers 14 residues. CDR3: CSVEGDGGNYGYTF. The CDR3 DNA reads TGCAGCGTTGAAGGGGATGGAGGGAACTATGGCTACACCTTC.

The chain uses TRBV7-2 and TRBJ2-3; D is uncertain. The CDR3 is 16 residues long. V dropped 5 bases and J dropped 2 bases, with 17 bases sitting between them. Germline lookup yields CDR1 SGHTA and CDR2 FQGNSA. The CDR3 here is CASSLHRGNPTDTQYF. CDR3 DNA: TGTGCCAGCAGCCTTCATCGCGGCAATCCCACAGATACGCAGTATTTT.

This chain links TRBV25-1 with TRBJ2-7; TRBD2 matches at 8 bases. The CDR3 runs to 14 residues. V dropped 6 bases and J dropped 2; count of bases not matched to a gene: 6. The germline V gene has CDR1 MGHDK and CDR2 SYGVNS. Here the CDR3 reads CASRPSGPPYEQYF. CDR3 bases: TGTGCCAGCAGACCTAGCGGGCCTCCCTACGAGCAGTACTTC.

This clone was recorded only once. The chain joins TRBV3-1 (or the pseudogene TRBV3-2) to TRBJ2-7, with 7 bases that match TRBD2. The CDR3 is made up of 16 amino acids. The germline gives CDR1 LGHDT, CDR2 YNNKEL (reference sequence). Germline trimming cut 4 bases from V and 0 bases from J; bases unmatched to any gene: 9. This chain's CDR3 is CASSPEPASGSYEQYF. CDR3 nucleotide sequence: TGTGCCAGCAGCCCGGAGCCCGCTAGCGGCTCCTACGAGCAGTACTTC.

This chain connects TRBV7-9 to TRBJ1-2; D is possibly TRBD1 (5 bases). CDR1 and CDR2 (germline): SEHNR, FQNEAQ (reference sequence). Trimming pared 5 bases from V and 2 bases from J, leaving 18 bases between. The CDR3 has 16 amino acids. The CDR3 loop is CASSPTGGRTNYGYTF. CDR3 in DNA: TGTGCCAGCAGCCCCACAGGCGGCAGGACAAACTATGGCTACACCTTC.

As regards this clone: A read error may be the cause here, since a much bigger clone is one base away. The chain employs TRBV6-5 and TRBJ2-1; 8 positions match TRBD2. Germline loops: CDR1 MNHEY, CDR2 SVGAGI. There are 16 residues in the CDR3. This CDR3 reads CPSSYSGGAGGNEQFF. In nucleotides, the CDR3 is TGTCCCAGCAGTTACTCGGGGGGGGCCGGGGGCAATGAGCAGTTCTTC.

This chain uses TRBV30 with TRBJ2-1; TRBD2 agrees at 7 bases. The CDR3 contains 14 residues. Per the germline V gene, CDR1 is GTSNPN and CDR2 is SVGIG (reference sequence). V was pared by 0 bases and J by 1 base, with 0 bases of the junction left unmatched. CDR3 residues: CAWSVGRSYNEQFF. The CDR3 DNA follows: TGTGCCTGGAGTGTCGGGAGGTCCTACAATGAGCAGTTCTTC. The whole variable domain, remainder taken from reference TRBV30 and TRBJ2-1, is SQTIHQWPATLVQPVGSPLSLECTVEGTSNPNLYWYRQAAGRGLQLLFYSVGIGQISSEVPQNLSASRPQDRQFILSSKKLLLSDSGFYLCAWSVGRSYNEQFFGPGTRLTVL.

J is TRBJ2-4 and V is TRBV11-2, with a weak D call TRBD2 (7 bases). CDR3 length equals 15 residues. V lost 1 base to trimming and J lost 6 bases, with 13 bases between them. In germline, CDR1 is SGHAT, CDR2 FQNNGV. DNA of the CDR3: TGTGCCAGCAGCTTAGTGGGGGGGGCGGGAAACATTCAGTACTTC. As protein: CASSLVGGAGNIQYF. Variable domain in full (rest from reference TRBV11-2 and TRBJ2-4): EAGVAQSPRYKIIEKRQSVAFWCNPISGHATLYWYQQILGQGPKLLIQFQNNGVVDDSQLPKDRFSAERLKGVDSTLKIQPAKLEDSAVYLCASSLVGGAGNIQYFGAGTRLSVL.

This chain joins TRBV7-2 and TRBJ1-4; TRBD1 aligns across 7 bases. V lost 1 base and J lost 7; bases outside the gene matches: 6. Germline assignment: CDR1 SGHTA and CDR2 FQGNSA. The CDR3 covers 15 residues. CDR3 nucleotide sequence: TGTGCCAGCAGCTTAGGAGGCAGGGGGGTTGAAAAACTGTTTTTT. This codes for CASSLGGRGVEKLFF.